What follows is one TCR beta chain and its context. Trimming took 3 bases from V and 8 from J, leaving 16 bases between them. The CDR3 runs 15 residues. In germline, CDR1 is SGHDN, CDR2 FVKESK. This entry comes from a study of blood T cell repertoires in COVID-19. Study as a whole: PBMCs, B-cell-depleted T cells, or T cells provided the cDNA or gDNA that made up the material.

Under the authors' procedure: Amplification with reference gene primers provided the estimates of nucleated cell counts. TCRdb keeps only in-frame clones here, not all; method: immunoSEQ multiplex PCR. V and J calls and clone size are as listed in that table; D and trimming were resolved from the DNA. The sample holds approximately 210,000 clones, 84% seen once. The V gene is TRBV14, the J gene TRBJ1-4; possible D gene TRBD1, 6 bases. The TCR sequence derives from a woman between 50 and 59 years old with active or convalescent COVID-19. Sequencing input: peripheral blood. The CDR3 DNA is TGTGCCAGCAGCCAGCTAGGGGGGGACCGCGAAAAACTGTTTTTT. Amino acids: CASSQLGGDREKLFF.